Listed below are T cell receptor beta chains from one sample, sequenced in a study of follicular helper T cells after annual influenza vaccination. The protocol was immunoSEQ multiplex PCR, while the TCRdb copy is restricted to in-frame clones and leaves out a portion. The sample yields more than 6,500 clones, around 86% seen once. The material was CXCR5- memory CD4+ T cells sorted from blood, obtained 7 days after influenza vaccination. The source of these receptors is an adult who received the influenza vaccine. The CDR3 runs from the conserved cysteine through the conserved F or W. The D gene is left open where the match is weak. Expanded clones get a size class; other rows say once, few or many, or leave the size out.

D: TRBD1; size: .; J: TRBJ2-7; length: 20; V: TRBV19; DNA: TGTGCCAGTAGCCCGTTCCCCGGGACAGACACACTAAGACCCTCCTACGAGCAGTACTTC; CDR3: CASSPFPGTDTLRPSYEQYF
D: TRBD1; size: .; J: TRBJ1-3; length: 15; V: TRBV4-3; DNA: TGCGCCAGCAGCCAAGAACAGGGGCGTAGAAACACCATATATTTT; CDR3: CASSQEQGRRNTIYF
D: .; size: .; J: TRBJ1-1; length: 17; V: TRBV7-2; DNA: TGTGCCAGCAGCTTTTACGGGACCTACAGAGTAGGAACTGAAGCTTTCTTT; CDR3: CASSFYGTYRVGTEAFF
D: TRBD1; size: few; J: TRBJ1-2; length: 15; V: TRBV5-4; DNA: TGTGCCAGCAGCGTCGCAGGGGGGTCCACCTATGGCTACACCTTC; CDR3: CASSVAGGSTYGYTF
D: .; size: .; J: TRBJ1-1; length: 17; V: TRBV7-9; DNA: TGTGCCAGCAGCGCAATGGGACCGCTTCAGATTAGTACTGAAGCTTTCTTT; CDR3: CASSAMGPLQISTEAFF
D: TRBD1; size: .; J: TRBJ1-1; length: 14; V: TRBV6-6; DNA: TGTGCCAGCAGCCTCCGACAGGGGAACACTGAAGCTTTCTTT; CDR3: CASSLRQGNTEAFF
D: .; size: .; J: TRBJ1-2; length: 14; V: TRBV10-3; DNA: TGTGCCATCAGTGAGTCTACAGAAAAGCCACCATACACCTTC; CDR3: CAISESTEKPPYTF
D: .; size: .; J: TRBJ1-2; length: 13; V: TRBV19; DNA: TGTGCCAGTAGAGGCGGTAACCGCTATGGCTACACCTTC; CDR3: CASRGGNRYGYTF
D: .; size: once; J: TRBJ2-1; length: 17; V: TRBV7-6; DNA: TGTGCCAGCAGCTACACCTCAACAGGACCCTCCTACAATGAGCAGTTCTTC; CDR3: CASSYTSTGPSYNEQFF
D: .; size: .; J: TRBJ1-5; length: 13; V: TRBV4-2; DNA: TGTGCCAGCAGCCAAGCGGGAAATCAGCCCCAGCATTTT; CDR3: CASSQAGNQPQHF
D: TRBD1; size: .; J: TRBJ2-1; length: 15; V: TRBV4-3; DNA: TGCGCCAGCAGCCCCGACAGGGCACCGTACAATGAGCAGTTCTTC; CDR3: CASSPDRAPYNEQFF
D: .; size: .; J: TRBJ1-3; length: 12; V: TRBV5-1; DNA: TGCGCCAGCAGCTTGGACGGAAACACCATATATTTT; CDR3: CASSLDGNTIYF
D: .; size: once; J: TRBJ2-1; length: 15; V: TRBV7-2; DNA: TGTGCCAGCAGCTTACCGATCCCCCCCCACAATGAGCAGTTCTTC; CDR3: CASSLPIPPHNEQFF
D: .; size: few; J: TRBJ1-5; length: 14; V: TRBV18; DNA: TGTGCCAGCTCACCTTTCCGGGGGGCACAGCCCCAGCATTTT; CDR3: CASSPFRGAQPQHF
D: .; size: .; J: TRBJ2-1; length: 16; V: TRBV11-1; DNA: TGTGCCAGCAGCTCGGGCACAGGGCTGGCCTTTAATGAGCAGTTCTTC; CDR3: CASSSGTGLAFNEQFF
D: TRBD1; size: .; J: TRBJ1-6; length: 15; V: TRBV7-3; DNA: TGTGCCAGCAGCTTAGGGGACAGGGATAATTCACCCCTCCACTTT; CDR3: CASSLGDRDNSPLHF
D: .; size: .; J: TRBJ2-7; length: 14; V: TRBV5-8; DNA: TGTGCCAGCAGCCGTGGGACGGGGGCGTACGAGCAGTACTTC; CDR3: CASSRGTGAYEQYF
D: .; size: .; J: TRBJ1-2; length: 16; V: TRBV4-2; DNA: TGTGCCAGCAGCCTTTCAAACTCCGGGACATCGTATGGCTACACCTTC; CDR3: CASSLSNSGTSYGYTF
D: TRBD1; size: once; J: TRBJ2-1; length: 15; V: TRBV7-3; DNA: TGTGCCAGCAGCTTCTACAGGGGATCCTACAATGAGCAGTTCTTC; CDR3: CASSFYRGSYNEQFF
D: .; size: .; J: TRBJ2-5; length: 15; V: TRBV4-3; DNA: TGCGCCAGCAGCCAAGGCAGGGTCCTCGGTGAGACCCAGTACTTC; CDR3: CASSQGRVLGETQYF
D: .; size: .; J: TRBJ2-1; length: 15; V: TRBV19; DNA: TGTGCCAGTAGCGGTCTTTGGGGACCCTACAATGAGCAGTTCTTC; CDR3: CASSGLWGPYNEQFF
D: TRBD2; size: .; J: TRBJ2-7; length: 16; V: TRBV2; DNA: TGTGCCAGCAACCCGGGACTAGCGGGGGGCTTTTACGAGCAGTACTTC; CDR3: CASNPGLAGGFYEQYF
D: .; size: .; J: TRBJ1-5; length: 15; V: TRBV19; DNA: TGTGCCAGTAGTCCCCTCGGGGCTAGCAATCAGCCCCAGCATTTT; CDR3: CASSPLGASNQPQHF
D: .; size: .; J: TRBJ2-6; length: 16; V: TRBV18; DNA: TGTGCCAGCTCACCCAGAGACAGTTCCGGGGCCAACGTCCTGACTTTC; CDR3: CASSPRDSSGANVLTF
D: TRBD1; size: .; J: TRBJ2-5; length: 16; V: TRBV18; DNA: TGTGCCAGCTCACAATGGGGACAGTCGGTCGGAGAGACCCAGTACTTC; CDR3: CASSQWGQSVGETQYF
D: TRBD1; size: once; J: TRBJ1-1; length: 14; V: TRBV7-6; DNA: TGTGCCAGCAGCTTAGGGGGAAACAGGGGCGAAGCTTTCTTT; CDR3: CASSLGGNRGEAFF
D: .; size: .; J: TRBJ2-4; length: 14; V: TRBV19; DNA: TGTGCCAGTAGTGCCTCCGACAGACAAAACATTCAGTACTTC; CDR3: CASSASDRQNIQYF
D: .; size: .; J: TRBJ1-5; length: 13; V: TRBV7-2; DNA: TGTGCCAGCAGTCGACGGTCCAATCAGCCCCAGCATTTT; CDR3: CASSRRSNQPQHF
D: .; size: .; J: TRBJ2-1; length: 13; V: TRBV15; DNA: TGTGCCACCAGCAGAGATGGCTTTAGTGAGCAGTTCTTC; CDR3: CATSRDGFSEQFF
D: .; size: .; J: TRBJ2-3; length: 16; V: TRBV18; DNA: TGTGCCAGCTCACCACTCCGACTCCCCAGGGCAGATACGCAGTATTTT; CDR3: CASSPLRLPRADTQYF
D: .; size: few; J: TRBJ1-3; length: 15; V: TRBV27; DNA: TGTGCCAGCAGTTCAGAGGCCTACTCTGGAAACACCATATATTTT; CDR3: CASSSEAYSGNTIYF
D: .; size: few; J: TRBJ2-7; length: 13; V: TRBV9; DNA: TGTGCCAGCAGCAGGGGGACTACCTACGAGCAGTACTTC; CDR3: CASSRGTTYEQYF
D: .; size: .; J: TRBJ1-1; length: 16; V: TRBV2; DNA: TGTGCCTGTCCAAAGCAGAGGGGGGCGGGGAACACTGAAGCTTTCTTT; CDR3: CACPKQRGAGNTEAFF
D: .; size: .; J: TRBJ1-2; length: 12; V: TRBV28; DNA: TGTGCCAGCAGTTCCTACAGGGTTGGCTACACCTTC; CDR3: CASSSYRVGYTF
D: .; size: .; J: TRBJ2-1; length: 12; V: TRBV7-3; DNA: TGTGCCAGCAGCGCTGCCGGGGGTGAGCAGTTCTTC; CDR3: CASSAAGGEQFF
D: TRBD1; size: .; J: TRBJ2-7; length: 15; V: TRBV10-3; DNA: TGTGCCATCAGCCCAGGACAGGGGGCCTCCTACGAGCAGTACTTC; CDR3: CAISPGQGASYEQYF
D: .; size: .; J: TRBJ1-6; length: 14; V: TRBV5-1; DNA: TGCGCCAGCAGTCCCTGGACAGAAAATTCACCCCTCCACTTT; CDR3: CASSPWTENSPLHF
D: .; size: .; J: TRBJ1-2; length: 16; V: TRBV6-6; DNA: TGTGCCAGCAGTCCGGGATCCGGGGGCTTGTTTCTTGGCTACACCTTC; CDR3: CASSPGSGGLFLGYTF
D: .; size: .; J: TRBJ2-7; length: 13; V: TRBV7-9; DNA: TGTGCCAGCAGCGTGGGACTTATGGGCGAGCAGTACTTC; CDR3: CASSVGLMGEQYF
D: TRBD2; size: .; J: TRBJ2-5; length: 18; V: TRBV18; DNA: TGTGCCAGCTCACCACGTCTTTTTAGCGGGGGGACCCAAGAGACCCAGTACTTC; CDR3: CASSPRLFSGGTQETQYF
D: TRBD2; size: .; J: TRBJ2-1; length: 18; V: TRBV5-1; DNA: TGCGCCAGCAGCTCCGGACTAGCGGGGGGGATTTCCTACAATGAGCAGTTCTTC; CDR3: CASSSGLAGGISYNEQFF
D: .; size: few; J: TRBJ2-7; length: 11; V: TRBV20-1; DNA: TGCAGTGCTAGACTCGTGCGGGAGCAGTACTTC; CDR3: CSARLVREQYF
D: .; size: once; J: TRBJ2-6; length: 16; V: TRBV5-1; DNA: TGCGCCAGCACAACCTCCGCAGGGGCTGGGGCCAACGTCCTGACTTTC; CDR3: CASTTSAGAGANVLTF
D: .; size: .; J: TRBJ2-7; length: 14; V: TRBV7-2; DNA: TGTGCCAGCAGCTTAGACTCCTACCTGGGAGAGCAGTACTTC; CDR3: CASSLDSYLGEQYF
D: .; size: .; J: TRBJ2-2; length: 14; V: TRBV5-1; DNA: TGCGCCAGCAGCTTCGCCCAGGGAGCCGGGGAGCTGTTTTTT; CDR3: CASSFAQGAGELFF
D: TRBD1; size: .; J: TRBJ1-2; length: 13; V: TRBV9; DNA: TGTGCCAGCAGGCAGACAGGGGGGTATGGCTACACCTTC; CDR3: CASRQTGGYGYTF
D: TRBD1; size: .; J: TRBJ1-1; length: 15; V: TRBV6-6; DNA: TGTGCCAGCAGTTCCAGGGACAGGGGGAACACTGAAGCTTTCTTT; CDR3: CASSSRDRGNTEAFF
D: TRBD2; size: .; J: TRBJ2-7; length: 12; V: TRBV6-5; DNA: TGTGCCAGCAGCAGGAGGGAGGGCGAGCAGTACTTC; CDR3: CASSRREGEQYF
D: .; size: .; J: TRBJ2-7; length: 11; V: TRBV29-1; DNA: TGCAGCGTTGGGGGGGCGCGCGAGCAGTACTTC; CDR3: CSVGGAREQYF
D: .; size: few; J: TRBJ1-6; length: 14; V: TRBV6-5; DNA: TGTGCCAGCAGTAGGCAGGGTCAAAATTCACCCCTCCACTTT; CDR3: CASSRQGQNSPLHF
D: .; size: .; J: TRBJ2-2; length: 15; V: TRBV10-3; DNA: TGTGCCATCAGTGAGACAGGGACCACCACCGGGGAGCTGTTTTTT; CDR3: CAISETGTTTGELFF
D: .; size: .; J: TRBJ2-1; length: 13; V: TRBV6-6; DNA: TGTGCCAGCAGTGCGGGAATAGCTGTTGAGCAGTTCTTC; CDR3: CASSAGIAVEQFF
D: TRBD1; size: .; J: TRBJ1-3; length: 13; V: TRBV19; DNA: TGTGCCAGTACCCAGGACAGGAGAAACACCATATATTTT; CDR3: CASTQDRRNTIYF
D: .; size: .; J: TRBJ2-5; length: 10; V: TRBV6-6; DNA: TGTGCCAGCAGTCAGGGTGGCCAGTACTTC; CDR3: CASSQGGQYF